Each of the 20 T cell receptor beta chains below was sequenced from the same sample in a study of OX40 agonist ivuxolimab in advanced cancers. Assay: immunoSEQ multiplex PCR; the TCRdb copy retains only in-frame clones and omits some. This sample has under 20,000 clones, with approximately 90% found just once. The source was CD4+ or CD8+ T cells sorted from blood, collected in a trial of the OX40 agonist ivuxolimab. These receptors were obtained from an adult with an advanced solid tumor such as melanoma, head and neck, liver or kidney cancer.

The sample holds one count of this clone. The rearrangement links TRBV7-9 to TRBJ2-5; D is undetermined. CDR3 size: 14 residues. With 0 bases removed from V and 1 base from J, the gap between germline ends came to 6 bases. Germline values: CDR1 SEHNR, CDR2 FQNEAQ (reference sequence). CDR3 sequence: CASSLASVQETQYF. In DNA, the CDR3 is TGTGCCAGCAGCTTAGCGTCGGTCCAAGAGACCCAGTACTTC.

This rearrangement joins TRBV21-1 to TRBJ1-2. TRBV21-1 is annotated as a pseudogene. CDR3 length equals 13 residues. The CDR3 DNA sequence: TGTGCCAGCAGCAAAGTCAAGGGTCATGGCTACACCTTC. It specifies CASSKVKGHGYTF.

The rearrangement links TRBV6-1 to TRBJ2-4, with D tentatively TRBD1 or TRBD2 (5 bases each). Germline CDR1 and CDR2: MNHNS and SASEGT. The CDR3 sequence is 14 residues long. V was pared by 4 bases and J by 3 bases, with 10 bases between. CDR3 loop: CASSGRGDKNIQYF. The CDR3, as DNA: TGTGCCAGCAGTGGCCGGGGCGACAAAAACATTCAGTACTTC.

The chain employs TRBV5-1 and TRBJ2-7, with 13 bases aligning to TRBD2. CDR3 length: 15 residues. Trimming cost V 5 bases and J 2 bases; bases outside gene matches: 4. Germline loops: CDR1 SGHRS, CDR2 YFSETQ. The CDR3 loop reads CASSYGTSGAYEQYF. CDR3 nucleotides: TGCGCCAGCAGTTACGGGACTAGCGGGGCCTACGAGCAGTACTTC.

J is TRBJ1-5 and V is TRBV28; D remains unclear. The germline V gene encodes CDR1 MDHEN and CDR2 SYDVKM. This CDR3 has 13 residues. V was trimmed by 3 bases and J by 7 bases, leaving 10 bases between them. The CDR3: CASSFTVPQPQHF. CDR3 sequence (DNA): TGTGCCAGCAGTTTCACAGTCCCACAGCCCCAGCATTTT.

The V gene is TRBV7-6, the J gene TRBJ2-1; D perhaps matches TRBD1 (6 bases). Trimming removed 5 bases from V and 0 bases from J, with 14 bases in between. The CDR3 totals 16 residues. The germline V gene encodes CDR1 SGHVS and CDR2 FNYEAQ. The CDR3 sequence: CASSIRGLNSYNEQFF. Written as DNA, the CDR3 is TGTGCCAGCAGCATCAGGGGCCTCAACTCCTACAATGAGCAGTTCTTC.

The CDR3 is CASSVGQGHNQPQHF. The CDR3 coding sequence is TGTGCCAGCAGTGTGGGACAGGGGCACAATCAGCCCCAGCATTTT. The J gene is TRBJ1-5, the V gene TRBV6-1; 10 bases map to TRBD1. From germline, CDR1 is MNHNS and CDR2 SASEGT. The V gene end was trimmed by 4 bases and the J gene end by 3 bases; junction bases not matched to a gene: 3. The CDR3 is 15 amino acids.

V and J are TRBV11-2 and TRBJ2-5; 7 nucleotides match TRBD2. Germline V gives CDR1 SGHAT, CDR2 FQNNGV. This CDR3 has 16 residues. V shed 4 bases, J shed 0 bases, and the junction held 8 bases outside the gene matches. The CDR3 DNA sequence: TGTGCCAGCAGCTCGGTCCGGGAGGCGCACCAAGAGACCCAGTACTTC. This sequence encodes CASSSVREAHQETQYF. The full variable domain, with the rest looked up from reference TRBV11-2 and TRBJ2-5, is EAGVAQSPRYKIIEKRQSVAFWCNPISGHATLYWYQQILGQGPKLLIQFQNNGVVDDSQLPKDRFSAERLKGVDSTLKIQPAKLEDSAVYLCASSSVREAHQETQYFGPGTRLLVL.

The V call is TRBV4-1, the J call TRBJ1-4; D is unclear. The germline gives CDR1 MGHRA, CDR2 YSYEKL. The CDR3 runs to 16 residues. Trimming left V 1 base short and J 2 bases short, with 11 bases between. The CDR3 sequence is CASSQANSGTNEKLFF. CDR3 nucleotides: TGCGCCAGCAGCCAAGCTAATAGCGGCACTAATGAAAAACTGTTTTTT.

J is TRBJ2-1 and V is TRBV14; D gene uncertain. Trimming shortened V by 4 bases and J by 4 bases, and 11 bases separated the two germline ends. Germline V gene data show CDR1 as SGHDN and CDR2 as FVKESK. The CDR3 has 14 residues. CDR3: CASSRKAFYNEQFF. The CDR3, as DNA: TGTGCCAGCAGCCGAAAAGCCTTTTACAATGAGCAGTTCTTC.

This sequence joins TRBV27 and TRBJ2-3; D might be TRBD2 (5 bases). The CDR3 sequence is 15 residues long. Germline-derived CDR1 and CDR2 are MNHEY and SMNVEV (reference sequence). V lost 2 bases and J lost 3, with 12 bases in between. This CDR3 reads CASSLMASRTDTQYF. Here the CDR3 DNA reads TGTGCCAGCAGTTTAATGGCTAGCAGAACAGATACGCAGTATTTT.

The CDR3 is CASRPSGTYGYTF. CDR3 in DNA: TGTGCCAGCAGACCTTCAGGAACCTATGGCTACACCTTC. The V and J genes are TRBV14 and TRBJ1-2; D remains ambiguous. Deletions cut 6 bases from V and 4 bases from J, with 12 bases between. The V gene's germline CDR1 is SGHDN and CDR2 FVKESK. The CDR3 has 13 residues.

The rearrangement joins TRBV11-2 to TRBJ2-3; 12 bases fit TRBD2. V lost 4 bases, J lost 5 bases, and 13 bases stayed unmatched. The germline gives CDR1 SGHAT, CDR2 FQNNGV. The CDR3 is made up of 18 amino acids. CDR3 sequence (DNA): TGTGCCAGCAGCTCCGGGGATCTAGCGGGGGGGCCTATAGATACGCAGTATTTT. It codes for CASSSGDLAGGPIDTQYF. Drawing the rest from reference TRBV11-2 and TRBJ2-3, the complete variable domain is EAGVAQSPRYKIIEKRQSVAFWCNPISGHATLYWYQQILGQGPKLLIQFQNNGVVDDSQLPKDRFSAERLKGVDSTLKIQPAKLEDSAVYLCASSSGDLAGGPIDTQYFGPGTRLTVL.

The chain uses TRBV6-6 and TRBJ1-2, with D possibly being TRBD1 (6 bases). V shed 5 bases and J shed 6 bases, with 22 bases lying between them. The CDR3 covers 16 residues. Looked up from germline, CDR1 is MNHNY and CDR2 is SVGAGI (reference sequence). In DNA, the CDR3 is TGTGCCAGCAGTCCATCGGGTGGGGGCCCCATGCATGGCTACACCTTC. This encodes CASSPSGGGPMHGYTF.

V and J are TRBV13 and TRBJ1-2; unclear D gene. Deletions cut 4 bases from V and 1 base from J, with 10 bases between. The CDR3 contains 14 residues. Germline V gene sequence: CDR1 PRHDT, CDR2 FYEKMQ (reference sequence). DNA for the CDR3: TGTGCCAGCAGCTCCCGGGAAGTTAACTATGGCTACACCTTC. Residues: CASSSREVNYGYTF.

This chain connects TRBV7-9 to TRBJ2-7; D could derive from TRBD1 or TRBD2 (5 bases each). The CDR3 is 14 amino acids. Per the germline V gene, CDR1 is SEHNR and CDR2 is FQNEAQ (reference sequence). The V end lost 2 bases, the J end lost 5 bases, and 13 bases lay between the germline ends. DNA for the CDR3: TGTGCCAGCAGCTTAATGAGTTTGGGGGACGAGCAGTACTTC. This gives the protein CASSLMSLGDEQYF.

The chain joins TRBV5-6 to TRBJ1-1, with D hard to call. Trimming took 2 bases from V and 8 from J, leaving 10 bases between them. The CDR3 loop spans 12 amino acids. Germline V gene sequence: CDR1 SGHDT, CDR2 YYEEEE. For the CDR3, the DNA is TGTGCCAGCAGCTTCACAAGGGCCGAAGCTTTCTTT. Its translation: CASSFTRAEAFF.

The gene calls are TRBV20-1 and TRBJ2-5, with a possible D match to TRBD2 (5 bases). Germline V gene lookup returns CDR1 DFQATT and CDR2 SNEGSKA (reference sequence). V dropped 6 bases and J dropped 9 bases, with 14 bases sitting between them. The CDR3 covers 11 residues. The CDR3 DNA reads TGCAGTGCCCCACGAGAGGAGGCCCAGTACTTC. Its protein product is CSAPREEAQYF.

The rearrangement uses TRBV6-1 and TRBJ2-1, with D perhaps matching TRBD2 (5 bases). In germline, CDR1 is MNHNS, CDR2 SASEGT. V dropped 10 bases and J dropped 0 bases, with 16 bases sitting between them. The CDR3 contains 15 residues. The CDR3 region has the DNA TGTGCCACCGCCCGCGGGCAGAGCTCCTACAATGAGCAGTTCTTC. This encodes CATARGQSSYNEQFF.

The V call is TRBV6-5, the J call TRBJ1-6; possible D gene TRBD1, 5 bases. Trimming removed 3 bases from V and 10 bases from J, with 13 bases in between. The CDR3 runs to 14 residues. The germline CDR1 and CDR2 sequences are MNHEY and SVGAGI. CDR3 sequence (DNA): TGTGCCAGCAGTTATTCGATCGGGGGGTCACCCCTCCACTTT. Amino acid sequence: CASSYSIGGSPLHF.